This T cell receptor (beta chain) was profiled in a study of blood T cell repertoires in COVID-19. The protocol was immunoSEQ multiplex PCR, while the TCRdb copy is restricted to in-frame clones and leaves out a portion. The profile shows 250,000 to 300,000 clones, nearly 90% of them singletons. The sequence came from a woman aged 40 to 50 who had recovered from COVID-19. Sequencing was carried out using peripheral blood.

The CDR3: CASSSEQGNYGYTF. Written as DNA, the CDR3 is TGTGCCAGCAGCTCTGAACAGGGGAACTATGGCTACACCTTC. The chain combines TRBV7-8 with TRBJ1-2; 7 bases line up with TRBD1. This CDR3 has 14 amino acids. Germline-derived CDR1 and CDR2 are SGHVS and FQNEAQ. V trimming: 4 bases; J trimming: 2 bases; junction bases outside the gene matches: 4.